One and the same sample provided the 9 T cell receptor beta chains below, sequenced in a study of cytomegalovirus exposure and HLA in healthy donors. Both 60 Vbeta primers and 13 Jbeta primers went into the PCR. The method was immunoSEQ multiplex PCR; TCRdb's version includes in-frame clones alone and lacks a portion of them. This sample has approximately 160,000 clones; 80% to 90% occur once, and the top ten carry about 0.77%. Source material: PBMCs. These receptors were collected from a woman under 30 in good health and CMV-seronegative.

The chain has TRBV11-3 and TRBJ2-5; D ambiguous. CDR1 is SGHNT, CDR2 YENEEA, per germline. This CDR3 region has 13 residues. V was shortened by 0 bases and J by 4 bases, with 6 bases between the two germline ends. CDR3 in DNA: TGTGCCAGCAGCTTAGATCTGGCAGAGACCCAGTACTTC. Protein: CASSLDLAETQYF.

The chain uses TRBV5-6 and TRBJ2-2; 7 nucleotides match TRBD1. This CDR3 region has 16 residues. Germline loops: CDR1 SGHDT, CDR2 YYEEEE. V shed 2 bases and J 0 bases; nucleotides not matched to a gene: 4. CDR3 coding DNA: TGTGCCAGCAGCTTAGACAGGGCCACGAACACCGGGGAGCTGTTTTTT. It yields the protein CASSLDRATNTGELFF.

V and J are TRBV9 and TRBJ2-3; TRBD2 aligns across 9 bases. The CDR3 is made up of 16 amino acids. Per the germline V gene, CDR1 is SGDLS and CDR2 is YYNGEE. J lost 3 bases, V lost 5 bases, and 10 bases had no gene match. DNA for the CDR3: TGTGCCAGCAGTAGCGGGAGTGGATTTGGAACAGATACGCAGTATTTT. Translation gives CASSSGSGFGTDTQYF. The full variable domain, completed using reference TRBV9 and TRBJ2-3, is DSGVTQTPKHLITATGQRVTLRCSPRSGDLSVYWYQQSLDQGLQFLIQYYNGEERAKGNILERFSAQQFPDLHSELNLSSLELGDSALYFCASSSGSGFGTDTQYFGPGTRLTVL.

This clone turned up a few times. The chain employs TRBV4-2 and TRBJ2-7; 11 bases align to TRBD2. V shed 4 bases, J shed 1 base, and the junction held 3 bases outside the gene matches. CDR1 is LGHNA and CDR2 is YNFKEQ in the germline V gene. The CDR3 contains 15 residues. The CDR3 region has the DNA TGTGCCAGCAGCCTCGGGACTAGCGGATCCTACGAGCAGTACTTC. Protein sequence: CASSLGTSGSYEQYF.

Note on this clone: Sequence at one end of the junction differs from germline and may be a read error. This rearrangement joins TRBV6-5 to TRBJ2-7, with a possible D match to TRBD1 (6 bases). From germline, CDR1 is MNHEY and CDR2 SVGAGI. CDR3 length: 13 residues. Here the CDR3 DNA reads TGTGCCAGCAGTTACAAACAGGGCTACGAGCAGTGCTTC. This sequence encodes CASSYKQGYEQCF.

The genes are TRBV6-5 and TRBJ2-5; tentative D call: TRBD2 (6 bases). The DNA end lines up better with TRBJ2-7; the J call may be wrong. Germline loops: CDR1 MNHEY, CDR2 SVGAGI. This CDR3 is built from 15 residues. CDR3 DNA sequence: TGTGCCAGCAGCCGTTCCGGGACTTTGTCCTACGAGCAGTACTTC. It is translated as CASSRSGTLSYEQYF.

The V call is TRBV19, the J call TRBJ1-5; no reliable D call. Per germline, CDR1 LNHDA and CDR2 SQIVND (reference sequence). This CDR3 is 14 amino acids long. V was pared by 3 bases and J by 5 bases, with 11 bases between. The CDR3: CASSMKRTDQPQHF. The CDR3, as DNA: TGTGCCAGTAGTATGAAGAGAACCGATCAGCCCCAGCATTTT.

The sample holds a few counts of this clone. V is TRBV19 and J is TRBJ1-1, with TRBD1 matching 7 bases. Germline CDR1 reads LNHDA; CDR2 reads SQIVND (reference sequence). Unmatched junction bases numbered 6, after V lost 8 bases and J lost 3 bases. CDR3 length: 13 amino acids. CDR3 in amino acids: CASRQGPHTEAFF. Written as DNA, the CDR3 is TGTGCCAGTCGACAGGGCCCCCACACTGAAGCTTTCTTT. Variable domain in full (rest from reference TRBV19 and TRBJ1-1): DGGITQSPKYLFRKEGQNVTLSCEQNLNHDAMYWYRQDPGQGLRLIYYSQIVNDFQKGDIAEGYSVSREKKESFPLTVTSAQKNPTAFYLCASRQGPHTEAFFGQGTRLTVV.

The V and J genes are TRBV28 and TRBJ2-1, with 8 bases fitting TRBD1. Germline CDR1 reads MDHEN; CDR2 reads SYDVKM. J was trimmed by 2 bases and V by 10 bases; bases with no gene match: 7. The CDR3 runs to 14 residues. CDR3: CATSPQGAYNEQFF. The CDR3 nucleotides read TGTGCCACTTCGCCACAGGGGGCCTACAATGAGCAGTTCTTC. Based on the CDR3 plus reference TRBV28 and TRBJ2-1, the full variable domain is DVKVTQSSRYLVKRTGEKVFLECVQDMDHENMFWYRQDPGLGLRLIYFSYDVKMKEKGDIPEGYSVSREKKERFSLILESASTNQTSMYLCATSPQGAYNEQFFGPGTRLTVL.